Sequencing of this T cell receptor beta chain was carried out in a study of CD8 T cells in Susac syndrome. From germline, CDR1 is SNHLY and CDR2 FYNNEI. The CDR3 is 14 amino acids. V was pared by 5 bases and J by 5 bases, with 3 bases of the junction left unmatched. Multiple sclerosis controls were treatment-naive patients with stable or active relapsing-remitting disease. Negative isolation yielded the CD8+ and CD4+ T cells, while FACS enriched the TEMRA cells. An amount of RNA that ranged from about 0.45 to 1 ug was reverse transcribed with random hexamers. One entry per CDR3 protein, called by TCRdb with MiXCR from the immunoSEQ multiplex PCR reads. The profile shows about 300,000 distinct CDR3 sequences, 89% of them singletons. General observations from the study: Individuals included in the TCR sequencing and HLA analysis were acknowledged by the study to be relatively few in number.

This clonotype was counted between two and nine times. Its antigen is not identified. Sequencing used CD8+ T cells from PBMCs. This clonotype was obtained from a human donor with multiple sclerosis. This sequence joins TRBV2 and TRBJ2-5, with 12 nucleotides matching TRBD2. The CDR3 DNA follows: TGTGCCAGCAGTCGACTAGCGGGAGAGGAGACCCAGTACTTC. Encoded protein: CASSRLAGEETQYF.